These T cell receptor beta chains were read from a single sample in a study of T cell responses to AZD1222 COVID-19 vaccine. Sequenced by immunoSEQ multiplex PCR; TCRdb stores in-frame clones only, minus some. The table records 140,000 to 150,000 clones, approximately 91% of them present only once. The sequenced sample was peripheral blood, obtained 28 days after the second dose of the MenACWY control vaccine. The source is an adult who received the MenACWY meningococcal vaccine as a control. Each CDR3 is given with its conserved first and last residue. Fields, in order: D gene, V gene, clone size, J gene, CDR3 DNA, CDR3 protein. The D gene is left open where the match is weak. Only some rows state a clone size, as once, few, many or a class for expanded clones.

d_call: -
v_call: TRBV6-5
clone_size: -
j_call: TRBJ2-7
cdr3_nt: TGTGCCAGCAGTTACATGGGAATTGGCTCCTACGAGCAGTACTTC
cdr3_aa: CASSYMGIGSYEQYF

d_call: -
v_call: TRBV4-3
clone_size: -
j_call: TRBJ2-3
cdr3_nt: TGCGCCAGCAGCCAAGACCCCTCTTGGGCGGGAAATACGCAGTATTTT
cdr3_aa: CASSQDPSWAGNTQYF

d_call: -
v_call: TRBV7-9
clone_size: -
j_call: TRBJ2-7
cdr3_nt: TGTGCCAGCAGCCCCGACTACGAGCAGTACTTC
cdr3_aa: CASSPDYEQYF

d_call: -
v_call: TRBV6-6
clone_size: -
j_call: TRBJ2-5
cdr3_nt: TGTGCCAGCAGGACCGGGACATCCCAAGAGACCCAGTACTTC
cdr3_aa: CASRTGTSQETQYF

d_call: -
v_call: TRBV19
clone_size: -
j_call: TRBJ2-7
cdr3_nt: TGTGCCAGTAGTTCAAAACCCGGGACCGTTACCTACGAGCAGTACTTC
cdr3_aa: CASSSKPGTVTYEQYF

d_call: -
v_call: TRBV7-2
clone_size: -
j_call: TRBJ2-6
cdr3_nt: TGTGCCAGCAGCGCGGGACAGTCTGGGGCCAACGTCCTGACTTTC
cdr3_aa: CASSAGQSGANVLTF

d_call: -
v_call: TRBV4-2
clone_size: -
j_call: TRBJ2-3
cdr3_nt: TGTGCCAGCAGCCATGACGTAAGCGCAGATACGCAGTATTTT
cdr3_aa: CASSHDVSADTQYF

d_call: -
v_call: TRBV7-9
clone_size: once
j_call: TRBJ2-7
cdr3_nt: TGTGCCAGCAGCCTACTAACCTACGAGCAGTACTTC
cdr3_aa: CASSLLTYEQYF

d_call: TRBD2
v_call: TRBV7-2
clone_size: -
j_call: TRBJ2-7
cdr3_nt: TGTGCCAGCAGCTTTTCTAGCGGAGAAAGCTCCTACGAGCAGTACTTC
cdr3_aa: CASSFSSGESSYEQYF

d_call: -
v_call: TRBV3-1/TRBV3-2
clone_size: -
j_call: TRBJ2-2
cdr3_nt: TGTGCCAGCAGCCAAGGGACAGCCACCGGGGAGCTGTTTTTT
cdr3_aa: CASSQGTATGELFF

d_call: -
v_call: TRBV5-1
clone_size: -
j_call: TRBJ2-3
cdr3_nt: TGCGCCAGCAGCTCAATGGGCACAGATACGCAGTATTTT
cdr3_aa: CASSSMGTDTQYF

d_call: TRBD1
v_call: TRBV4-2
clone_size: -
j_call: TRBJ2-3
cdr3_nt: TGTGCCAGCAGCCATGGGACAGGGTATGATACGCAGTATTTT
cdr3_aa: CASSHGTGYDTQYF

d_call: TRBD1
v_call: TRBV12-5
clone_size: -
j_call: TRBJ2-2
cdr3_nt: TGTGCTAGTGCCAGACAGGGGGCCGCGAACACCGGGGAGCTGTTTTTT
cdr3_aa: CASARQGAANTGELFF

d_call: TRBD1
v_call: TRBV4-3
clone_size: once
j_call: TRBJ2-4
cdr3_nt: TGCGCCAGCAGCCATGGGGACAGCCGCGGCAAAAACATTCAGTACTTC
cdr3_aa: CASSHGDSRGKNIQYF

d_call: -
v_call: TRBV19
clone_size: -
j_call: TRBJ1-3
cdr3_nt: TGTGCCAGTAGTATAGACGCGAGACCTGGAAACACCATATATTTT
cdr3_aa: CASSIDARPGNTIYF

d_call: -
v_call: TRBV2
clone_size: few
j_call: TRBJ1-5
cdr3_nt: TGTGCCAGCAGTGTGGACAATAGCAATCAGCCCCAGCATTTT
cdr3_aa: CASSVDNSNQPQHF

d_call: -
v_call: TRBV5-6
clone_size: once
j_call: TRBJ2-7
cdr3_nt: TGTGCCAGCAGCCTGGGGACCTACGAGCAGTACTTC
cdr3_aa: CASSLGTYEQYF

d_call: -
v_call: TRBV7-3
clone_size: once
j_call: TRBJ2-5
cdr3_nt: TGTGCCAGCAGCCAAGGCTATTTAGAGACCCAGTACTTC
cdr3_aa: CASSQGYLETQYF

d_call: -
v_call: TRBV15
clone_size: -
j_call: TRBJ2-4
cdr3_nt: TGTGCCACCAGCAGGGACCGTACAGCGAACTTAGTCAAAAACATTCAGTACTTC
cdr3_aa: CATSRDRTANLVKNIQYF

d_call: -
v_call: TRBV19
clone_size: -
j_call: TRBJ2-5
cdr3_nt: TGTGCCAGTACAGGGAGTGAAGGAGAGACCCAGTACTTC
cdr3_aa: CASTGSEGETQYF

d_call: TRBD1
v_call: TRBV28
clone_size: -
j_call: TRBJ1-2
cdr3_nt: TGTGCCAGCAGTAAGGGACAGTTGAACTATGGCTACACCTTC
cdr3_aa: CASSKGQLNYGYTF

d_call: -
v_call: TRBV9
clone_size: -
j_call: TRBJ1-3
cdr3_nt: TGTGCCAGCAGCGCGGGACTGGAAAACACCATATATTTT
cdr3_aa: CASSAGLENTIYF

d_call: -
v_call: TRBV3-1/TRBV3-2
clone_size: once
j_call: TRBJ1-5
cdr3_nt: TGTGCCAGCAGCCACCACAGCCGAGCGAGCAATCAGCCCCAGCATTTT
cdr3_aa: CASSHHSRASNQPQHF

d_call: -
v_call: TRBV2
clone_size: once
j_call: TRBJ1-6
cdr3_nt: TGTGCCAGCAGCGAGGGGGGGTCGGCTTCACCCCTCCACTTT
cdr3_aa: CASSEGGSASPLHF

d_call: -
v_call: TRBV19
clone_size: -
j_call: TRBJ1-5
cdr3_nt: TGTGCCAGTAGGTCTGTCTCGGGTAATCAGCCCCAGCATTTT
cdr3_aa: CASRSVSGNQPQHF

d_call: -
v_call: TRBV12-3/TRBV12-4
clone_size: -
j_call: TRBJ2-2
cdr3_nt: TGTGCCAGCAGCAGGGGCGGCACCGGGGAGCTGTTTTTT
cdr3_aa: CASSRGGTGELFF

d_call: -
v_call: TRBV19
clone_size: -
j_call: TRBJ1-1
cdr3_nt: TGTGCCAGTAGTACCTGGGAATTTGAAGCTTTCTTT
cdr3_aa: CASSTWEFEAFF

d_call: TRBD1
v_call: TRBV4-2
clone_size: -
j_call: TRBJ1-2
cdr3_nt: TGTGCCAGCAGCCAAGATTTTGGTCCCGGGACAGGGGGCTATGGCTACACCTTC
cdr3_aa: CASSQDFGPGTGGYGYTF

d_call: -
v_call: TRBV6-4
clone_size: -
j_call: TRBJ1-5
cdr3_nt: TGTGCCAGCAGTGACTTTCTTGGCCAGCCCCAGCATTTT
cdr3_aa: CASSDFLGQPQHF

d_call: -
v_call: TRBV7-2
clone_size: -
j_call: TRBJ1-2
cdr3_nt: TGTGCCAGCAGCTTTGGGGGCTTTTATGGGGGCTACACCTTC
cdr3_aa: CASSFGGFYGGYTF

d_call: -
v_call: TRBV7-3
clone_size: -
j_call: TRBJ1-6
cdr3_nt: TGTGCCAGCAGCTTAATGAGGAATTCACCCCTCCACTTT
cdr3_aa: CASSLMRNSPLHF

d_call: TRBD2
v_call: TRBV7-3
clone_size: -
j_call: TRBJ2-1
cdr3_nt: TGTGCCAGCAGTCTTACTAGCGCCAACAATGAGCAGTTCTTC
cdr3_aa: CASSLTSANNEQFF

d_call: -
v_call: TRBV12-3/TRBV12-4
clone_size: -
j_call: TRBJ1-2
cdr3_nt: TGTGCCAGCAGTAGGGTAGGGACGGGCTACACCTTC
cdr3_aa: CASSRVGTGYTF

d_call: TRBD2
v_call: TRBV5-4
clone_size: -
j_call: TRBJ2-1
cdr3_nt: TGTGCCAGCAGCCGAGATACTAGCGGCCCCCCTGAGCAGTTCTTC
cdr3_aa: CASSRDTSGPPEQFF

d_call: TRBD2
v_call: TRBV5-6
clone_size: -
j_call: TRBJ2-4
cdr3_nt: TGTGCCAGCAGCCAGCGGGAGTATCTTGGAAACATTCAGTACTTC
cdr3_aa: CASSQREYLGNIQYF

d_call: TRBD2
v_call: TRBV28
clone_size: -
j_call: TRBJ2-5
cdr3_nt: TGTGCCAGCAGCCGAACGGGACTAGCGGAAGAGACCCAGTACTTC
cdr3_aa: CASSRTGLAEETQYF

d_call: TRBD2
v_call: TRBV19
clone_size: -
j_call: TRBJ2-1
cdr3_nt: TGTGCCAGTAGGCCACTAGCGGGAGCGTACTACAATGAGCAGTTCTTC
cdr3_aa: CASRPLAGAYYNEQFF

d_call: -
v_call: TRBV12-3/TRBV12-4
clone_size: -
j_call: TRBJ1-1
cdr3_nt: TGTGCCAGCAGTTTTTACAGTAACACTGAAGCTTTCTTT
cdr3_aa: CASSFYSNTEAFF

d_call: -
v_call: TRBV7-2
clone_size: -
j_call: TRBJ1-1
cdr3_nt: TGTGCCAGCAGCTTAGGGGCGAACACTGAAGCTTTCTTT
cdr3_aa: CASSLGANTEAFF

d_call: -
v_call: TRBV19
clone_size: -
j_call: TRBJ1-4
cdr3_nt: TGTGCCAGTAGTACGCAGGGCTCTAATGAAAAACTGTTTTTT
cdr3_aa: CASSTQGSNEKLFF

d_call: TRBD2
v_call: TRBV6-2/TRBV6-3
clone_size: -
j_call: TRBJ2-7
cdr3_nt: TGTGCCAGCAGTTACTCAAACCCCCGGACTAGCGGGAGTTACTACGAGCAGTACTTC
cdr3_aa: CASSYSNPRTSGSYYEQYF

d_call: -
v_call: TRBV6-1
clone_size: -
j_call: TRBJ1-1
cdr3_nt: TGTGCCAGCGTACCCGTTGGGGCCACTGAAGCTTTCTTT
cdr3_aa: CASVPVGATEAFF

d_call: -
v_call: TRBV11-3
clone_size: -
j_call: TRBJ1-1
cdr3_nt: TGTGCCAGCAGCCCCAGAGATAGCTACACTGAAGCTTTCTTT
cdr3_aa: CASSPRDSYTEAFF

d_call: -
v_call: TRBV28
clone_size: few
j_call: TRBJ1-2
cdr3_nt: TGTGCCAGCAGTTTCACGGGACTGCGGGGCTACACCTTC
cdr3_aa: CASSFTGLRGYTF

d_call: -
v_call: TRBV5-5
clone_size: -
j_call: TRBJ2-1
cdr3_nt: TGTGCCAGCAGCTTTCTACCTGTCTCCTACAATGAGCAGTTCTTC
cdr3_aa: CASSFLPVSYNEQFF

d_call: -
v_call: TRBV19
clone_size: -
j_call: TRBJ2-1
cdr3_nt: TGTGCCAGTAGCGCCCGCTACAATGAGCAGTTCTTC
cdr3_aa: CASSARYNEQFF

d_call: TRBD2
v_call: TRBV4-2
clone_size: -
j_call: TRBJ2-1
cdr3_nt: TGTGCCAGCAGCCAAGATGGGGGACTACGCTACAATGAGCAGTTCTTC
cdr3_aa: CASSQDGGLRYNEQFF